The 26 T cell receptor beta chains reported below all come from one sample, sequenced in a study of T-cell memory formation after mild COVID-19. TCRdb reprocessed the 5' RACE reads via MiXCR and lists one record per CDR3 protein. The sample lists around 440,000 distinct CDR3 sequences, 15% to 20% occurring once. The sequenced material came from PBMCs or a T cell subset sorted from them (not recorded which). The receptors were sampled from an adult woman who had mild COVID-19 (a few samples of this study predate the infection). Cell type and time point are not known.

The chain couples TRBV12-3 or TRBV12-4 to TRBJ2-3, with D unclear. CDR3 length: 11 amino acids. The germline V and J ends were trimmed by 6 bases and 6 bases, with 7 bases remaining between them. CDR3 residues: CASRKRDTQYF. The CDR3 coding sequence is TGTGCCAGCAGGAAACGGGATACGCAGTATTTT.

The rearrangement links TRBV5-1 to TRBJ2-1; the match to TRBD2 covers 11 bases. Germline CDR1 is SGHRS and CDR2 is YFSETQ. With 1 base clipped from V and 7 bases from J, the junction kept 10 bases outside the gene matches. CDR3 length equals 17 residues. The CDR3, as DNA: TGCGCCAGCAGCTTGTCCACTAGCGGGAGACTGGGAAATGAGCAGTTCTTC. As protein: CASSLSTSGRLGNEQFF. Variable domain in full (rest from reference TRBV5-1 and TRBJ2-1): KAGVTQTPRYLIKTRGQQVTLSCSPISGHRSVSWYQQTPGQGLQFLFEYFSETQRNKGNFPGRFSGRQFSNSRSEMNVSTLELGDSALYLCASSLSTSGRLGNEQFFGPGTRLTVL.

This clonotype was seen a single time. CDR3 amino acids: CASSGGASGSYNEQFF. The CDR3 bases are TGTGCCAGCAGCGGCGGGGCGTCGGGCTCCTACAATGAGCAGTTCTTC. The rearrangement links TRBV9 to TRBJ2-1; D is possibly TRBD2 (6 bases). The CDR3 has 16 residues. V lost 3 bases and J 0 bases, leaving 13 bases between the germline ends. From germline, CDR1 is SGDLS and CDR2 YYNGEE.

The chain combines TRBV7-2 with TRBJ1-2, with D possibly matching TRBD1 (5 bases). The CDR3 contains 17 residues. V was cut by 1 base and J by 7 bases, with 22 bases left in between. The germline gives CDR1 SGHTA, CDR2 FQGNSA. This CDR3 is CASSLVGGQRVGGGYTF. DNA of the CDR3: TGTGCCAGCAGCTTAGTCGGTGGTCAGCGCGTGGGGGGTGGCTACACCTTC.

This clonotype turned up a few times. This chain links TRBV12-3 or TRBV12-4 with TRBJ2-7; 9 nucleotides match TRBD1. V shed 3 bases, J shed 4 bases, and the junction held 7 bases outside the gene matches. The CDR3 has 15 amino acids. This CDR3 reads CASSLEGQGGYEQYF. Here the CDR3 DNA reads TGTGCCAGCAGTTTGGAGGGACAGGGCGGTTACGAGCAGTACTTC.

This clonotype showed up many times. The chain employs TRBV11-2 and TRBJ2-7; a possible D gene is TRBD1 (5 bases). The V gene's germline CDR1 is SGHAT and CDR2 FQNNGV. This CDR3 spans 14 amino acids. V was pared by 5 bases and J by 0 bases, with 11 bases between. CDR3 DNA sequence: TGTGCCAGCAGCCTAACCGACAGCTCCTACGAGCAGTACTTC. Translating it yields CASSLTDSSYEQYF.

This clonotype has just a few counts. The V call is TRBV27, the J call TRBJ1-2, with TRBD1 matching 7 bases. CDR1 is MNHEY and CDR2 is SMNVEV in the germline V gene (reference sequence). Trimming took 3 bases from V and 2 from J; bases not matched to a gene: 9. This CDR3 contains 16 residues. CDR3 nucleotides: TGTGCCAGCAGTTTGGGCGCAGGGGGAGGCAACTATGGCTACACCTTC. Protein sequence: CASSLGAGGGNYGYTF.

The table lists this clonotype with a few counts. The V gene is TRBV10-3, the J gene TRBJ2-7; 9 nucleotides line up with TRBD2. With V trimmed by 5 bases and J by 6 bases, 5 bases remained unmatched. This CDR3 has 13 amino acids. Germline V gives CDR1 ENHRY, CDR2 SYGVKD. The CDR3 coding sequence is TGTGCCATCAGTAAGCGGGGGGACCGCGAGCAGTACTTC. Protein sequence: CAISKRGDREQYF.

V and J are TRBV20-1 and TRBJ2-7; 7 bases fit TRBD2. The V gene's germline CDR1 is DFQATT and CDR2 SNEGSKA (reference sequence). V was clipped by 5 bases and J by 6 bases; unmatched bases: 16. This CDR3 has 15 residues. In DNA, the CDR3 is TGCAGTGCTCCCGATCGCGGGGGAATGGAGGTCGAGCAGTACTTC. Translated, it gives CSAPDRGGMEVEQYF.

The chain carries TRBV29-1 and TRBJ1-2; D not resolved. Trimming took off 6 bases at V and 5 bases at J, with 13 bases between the two ends. In germline, CDR1 is SQVTM, CDR2 ANQGSEA. The CDR3 runs 12 residues. Written as DNA, the CDR3 is TGCAGCGTCCTCCCCACGCCATATGGCTACACCTTC. Residues: CSVLPTPYGYTF.

The table lists this clonotype with a few counts. V gene TRBV7-9 combines with J gene TRBJ1-2; 9 bases map to TRBD1. V shed 2 bases, J shed 5 bases, and the junction held 6 bases outside the gene matches. In germline, CDR1 is SEHNR, CDR2 FQNEAQ (reference sequence). This CDR3 is 15 amino acids long. The CDR3 sequence: CASSLSGTGNYGYTF. DNA of the CDR3: TGTGCCAGCAGCTTAAGCGGGACAGGGAATTATGGCTACACCTTC.

A few counts support this clonotype. The chain recombines TRBV7-6 with TRBJ2-5; D remains ambiguous. The V gene lost 5 bases and the J gene lost 1 base, with 14 bases spanning the gap. CDR3 length: 15 amino acids. The germline gives CDR1 SGHVS, CDR2 FNYEAQ. The CDR3 nucleotides read TGTGCCAGCAGCCCTATTCCCGGGCCCCAAGAGACCCAGTACTTC. This codes for CASSPIPGPQETQYF.

The genes are TRBV20-1 and TRBJ2-5; 11 bases are shared with TRBD2. Losses at the gene ends were 1 base for V and 3 bases for J; bases not matched to a gene: 13. The CDR3 is made up of 18 amino acids. The germline V gene encodes CDR1 DFQATT and CDR2 SNEGSKA (reference sequence). This chain's CDR3 is CSARGIHVTGLAEETQYF. The CDR3, as DNA: TGCAGTGCTAGAGGGATACACGTGACGGGACTAGCGGAAGAGACCCAGTACTTC.

This chain uses TRBV2 with TRBJ2-1, with 9 bases that match TRBD1. With V trimmed by 7 bases and J by 4 bases, 11 bases remained unmatched. This CDR3 region has 16 residues. The germline V gene has CDR1 SNHLY and CDR2 FYNNEI. The CDR3 protein is CASTEQRGQGYNEQFF. As DNA, the CDR3 is TGTGCCAGCACCGAACAAAGGGGACAGGGATACAATGAGCAGTTCTTC.

This sequence joins TRBV14 and TRBJ2-2; 7 bases match TRBD2. This CDR3 spans 17 amino acids. Per the germline V gene, CDR1 is SGHDN and CDR2 is FVKESK. The V segment lost 1 base and the J segment 5 bases; nucleotides outside the gene matches: 10. The CDR3 is CASSQGEGRMGTGELFF. The CDR3 region has the DNA TGTGCCAGCAGCCAAGGGGAGGGTCGGATGGGGACCGGGGAGCTGTTTTTT. Using reference TRBV14 and TRBJ2-2 for the parts outside the CDR3, the full variable domain is EAGVTQFPSHSVIEKGQTVTLRCDPISGHDNLYWYRRVMGKEIKFLLHFVKESKQDESGMPNNRFLAERTGGTYSTLKVQPAELEDSGVYFCASSQGEGRMGTGELFFGEGSRLTVL.

This clonotype was seen only a few times. This sequence joins TRBV7-6 and TRBJ2-1; the D gene is possibly TRBD2 (6 bases). Trimming pared 5 bases from V and 4 bases from J, leaving 27 bases between. There are 19 residues in the CDR3. Germline values: CDR1 SGHVS, CDR2 FNYEAQ. CDR3 nucleotides: TGTGCCAGCAGCCGTACACCGTCGGCCCTGGCGGGGTCGTACAATGAGCAGTTCTTC. Protein: CASSRTPSALAGSYNEQFF.

This chain joins TRBV6-2 or TRBV6-3 and TRBJ2-7, with 11 bases identical to TRBD2. Germline V gene sequence: CDR1 MNHEY, CDR2 SVGEGT. V shed 3 bases and J 5 bases; nucleotides not matched to a gene: 3. This CDR3 is 14 amino acids long. Written as DNA, the CDR3 is TGTGCCAGCAGTTATAGCGGGGGGGCCGACGAGCAGTACTTC. Encoded protein: CASSYSGGADEQYF.

This clonotype was seen only a few times. This chain joins TRBV14 and TRBJ1-1, with a tentative D call TRBD1 (5 bases). This CDR3 contains 14 residues. Germline CDR1 reads SGHDN; CDR2 reads FVKESK. Trimming removed 0 bases from V and 6 bases from J, with 11 bases in between. The CDR3 reads CASSQERGRSEAFF. CDR3 DNA: TGTGCCAGCAGCCAAGAGCGGGGCAGGTCTGAAGCTTTCTTT.

This clonotype was observed a few times. V usage is TRBV7-2 and J usage is TRBJ2-7; 10 nucleotides line up with TRBD2. Germline assignment: CDR1 SGHTA and CDR2 FQGNSA. The CDR3 extends over 16 amino acids. The V gene end was trimmed by 2 bases and the J gene end by 2 bases; junction bases not matched to a gene: 6. CDR3 protein: CASSLNVAGGTYEQYF. CDR3 nucleotide sequence: TGTGCCAGCAGCTTAAATGTAGCGGGGGGTACCTACGAGCAGTACTTC.

This clonotype was observed a few times. The chain employs TRBV20-1 and TRBJ2-3; 12 bases agree with TRBD2. The CDR3 has 16 amino acids. Looked up from germline, CDR1 is DFQATT and CDR2 is SNEGSKA (reference sequence). With V trimmed by 3 bases and J by 2 bases, 6 bases remained unmatched. For the CDR3, the DNA is TGCAGTGCTAGGGGGGGACTAGCGGGCCCCACAGATACGCAGTATTTT. As protein: CSARGGLAGPTDTQYF.

In its sample, this clonotype was seen many times. The J gene is TRBJ2-1, the V gene TRBV4-1; D gene ambiguous. In germline, CDR1 is MGHRA, CDR2 YSYEKL. This CDR3 contains 14 residues. Trimming took off 2 bases at V and 4 bases at J, with 9 bases between the two ends. CDR3 sequence (DNA): TGCGCCAGCAGCCAATTCGCTGGGTACAATGAGCAGTTCTTC. It encodes CASSQFAGYNEQFF.

In this sample, this clonotype turned up a few times. The V gene is TRBV29-1, the J gene TRBJ2-7; D might be TRBD1 (5 bases). This CDR3 has 13 amino acids. CDR1 is SQVTM, CDR2 ANQGSEA, per germline. The V gene lost 7 bases and the J gene lost 5 bases, with 18 bases spanning the gap. The CDR3 loop is CSAGRKLGDEQYF. CDR3 DNA: TGCAGCGCCGGGCGGAAGCTAGGGGACGAGCAGTACTTC.

The rearrangement joins TRBV5-1 to TRBJ2-3; D is unresolved. The CDR3 covers 16 residues. Between the trimmed V and J ends, which lost 0 bases and 3 bases, there was a span of 14 bases. Germline assignment: CDR1 SGHRS and CDR2 YFSETQ. The CDR3 protein is CASSLALIGRTDTQYF. The CDR3 nucleotides read TGCGCCAGCAGCTTGGCCCTAATTGGTAGAACAGATACGCAGTATTTT.

V is TRBV5-1 and J is TRBJ2-1; no firm D call. Deletions cut 0 bases from V and 7 bases from J, with 11 bases between. Germline loops: CDR1 SGHRS, CDR2 YFSETQ. The CDR3 runs to 14 residues. CDR3 DNA: TGCGCCAGCAGCTTGGACCTGGTGGGGAATGAGCAGTTCTTC. Protein sequence: CASSLDLVGNEQFF.

This clonotype was counted many times. The genes are TRBV4-3 and TRBJ2-1; perhaps D is TRBD1 or TRBD2 (6 bases each). Trimming left V 0 bases short and J 9 bases short, with 15 bases between. The CDR3 is made up of 15 amino acids. Germline CDR1 LGHNA, CDR2 YSLEER. For the CDR3, the DNA is TGCGCCAGCAGCCAAGATTATTTCGGAGGGGGTGAGCAGTTCTTC. Translation gives CASSQDYFGGGEQFF.

The chain joins TRBV11-2 to TRBJ2-6, with TRBD2 matching 9 bases. There are 17 residues in the CDR3. The V and J ends lost 3 bases and 2 bases, in that order; junction bases with no gene match: 5. Per the germline V gene, CDR1 is SGHAT and CDR2 is FQNNGV. DNA for the CDR3: TGTGCCAGCAGCTTTGCTTTAGCGGGAGCTGGGGCCAACGTCCTGACTTTC. Translation gives CASSFALAGAGANVLTF.